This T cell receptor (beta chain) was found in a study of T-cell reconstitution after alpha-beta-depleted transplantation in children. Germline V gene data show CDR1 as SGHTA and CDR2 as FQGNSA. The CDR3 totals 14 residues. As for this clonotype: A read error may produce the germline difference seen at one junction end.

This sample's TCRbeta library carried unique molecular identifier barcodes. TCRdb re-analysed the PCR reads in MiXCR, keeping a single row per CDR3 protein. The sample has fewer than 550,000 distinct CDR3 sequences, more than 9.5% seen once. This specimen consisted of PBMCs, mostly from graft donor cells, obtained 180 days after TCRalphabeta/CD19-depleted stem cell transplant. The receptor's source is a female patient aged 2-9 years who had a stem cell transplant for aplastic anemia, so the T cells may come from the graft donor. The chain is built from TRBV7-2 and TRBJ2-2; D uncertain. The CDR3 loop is CATSLTQITGELFF. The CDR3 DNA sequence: TGTGCCACCAGCTTAACACAGATCACCGGGGAGCTGTTTTTT.